The 9 T cell receptor beta chains below were found in one sample sequenced in a study of cytomegalovirus exposure and HLA in healthy donors. The PCR employed 60 Vbeta primers together with 13 Jbeta primers. Only in-frame clones appear in the TCRdb table, and some are missing; sequencing was by immunoSEQ multiplex PCR. Among approximately 190,000 clones listed, about 84% were seen once. Material: PBMCs. The receptors were sampled from a man aged 45-65 years in good health and CMV-seronegative.

This clone was seen once. The chain combines TRBV6-6 with TRBJ2-3; D gene ambiguous. The CDR3 is 13 residues long. V dropped 8 bases and J dropped 4 bases, with 13 bases sitting between them. Germline loops: CDR1 MNHNY, CDR2 SVGAGI (reference sequence). DNA for the CDR3: TGTGCCAGCGAACCGGGTGGCCCAGATACGCAGTATTTT. This codes for CASEPGGPDTQYF.

V gene TRBV7-6 combines with J gene TRBJ1-4, with 10 nucleotides matching TRBD1. Germline V gene sequence: CDR1 SGHVS, CDR2 FNYEAQ. J was trimmed by 7 bases and V by 5 bases; bases with no gene match: 7. The CDR3 consists of 15 residues. CDR3 DNA: TGTGCCAGCAGCACCCCGGGACAGGGGTTTGAAAAACTGTTTTTT. Its translation: CASSTPGQGFEKLFF.

The chain has TRBV30 and TRBJ2-7; D perhaps matches TRBD1 (6 bases). V lost 0 bases, J lost 2 bases, and 11 bases lay in between. The CDR3 loop spans 14 amino acids. Germline V CDR1 and CDR2: GTSNPN, SVGIG (reference sequence). CDR3 in DNA: TGTGCCTGGAGTGTACGGGCAGGGGCCTACGAGCAGTACTTC. This encodes CAWSVRAGAYEQYF.

The V and J genes are TRBV7-9 and TRBJ1-5; D remains ambiguous. Trimming took off 4 bases at V and 0 bases at J, with 7 bases between the two ends. Germline CDR1 is SEHNR and CDR2 is FQNEAQ (reference sequence). This CDR3 spans 14 amino acids. The chain's CDR3 is CASSSGDSNQPQHF. Here the CDR3 DNA reads TGTGCCAGCAGCTCCGGGGATAGCAATCAGCCCCAGCATTTT. The full variable domain, its missing parts supplied by reference TRBV7-9 and TRBJ1-5, is DTGVSQNPRHKITKRGQNVTFRCDPISEHNRLYWYRQTLGQGPEFLTYFQNEAQLEKSRLLSDRFSAERPKGSFSTLEIQRTEQGDSAMYLCASSSGDSNQPQHFGDGTRLSIL.

Written as DNA, the CDR3 is TGTGCCAGTAGTAAGGGGGAGCGCGATGGCTACACCTTC. This encodes CASSKGERDGYTF. The chain is built from TRBV19 and TRBJ1-2, with a tentative D call TRBD1 (6 bases). Germline CDR1 reads LNHDA; CDR2 reads SQIVND (reference sequence). The CDR3 has 13 residues. V lost 4 bases and J lost 6, with 12 bases in between.

The genes are TRBV27 and TRBJ1-6; possible D gene TRBD1, 5 bases. Germline CDR1 and CDR2: MNHEY and SMNVEV (reference sequence). The CDR3 contains 17 residues. Trimming left V 6 bases short and J 6 bases short, with 21 bases between. CDR3 amino acids: CASSSRGGPIGNSPLHF. In DNA, the CDR3 is TGTGCCAGCAGCTCCCGGGGGGGACCTATTGGTAATTCACCCCTCCACTTT.

The chain uses TRBV7-2 and TRBJ1-2; 8 bases fit TRBD1. V was clipped by 0 bases and J by 6 bases; unmatched bases: 6. This CDR3 region has 15 residues. Germline CDR1 is SGHTA and CDR2 is FQGNSA. This CDR3 is CASSLASGGYDGYTF. The DNA for the CDR3 is TGTGCCAGCAGCTTAGCATCAGGGGGCTATGATGGCTACACCTTC.

V is TRBV7-9 and J is TRBJ1-6; 7 nucleotides align to TRBD1. The V and J ends lost 0 bases and 7 bases, in that order; junction bases with no gene match: 3. The germline CDR1 and CDR2 sequences are SEHNR and FQNEAQ (reference sequence). The CDR3 has 15 amino acids. The CDR3 coding sequence is TGTGCCAGCAGCTTAGCAACAGGGGCCAATTCACCCCTCCACTTT. This codes for CASSLATGANSPLHF.

The chain is built from TRBV5-1 and TRBJ1-2; unclear D gene. Trimming took 2 bases from V and 0 from J, leaving 8 bases between them. This CDR3 is built from 14 residues. Per germline, CDR1 SGHRS and CDR2 YFSETQ. CDR3 coding DNA: TGCGCCAGCAGCTTTGGGCAAGCTAACTATGGCTACACCTTC. It translates to CASSFGQANYGYTF.